This T cell receptor beta chain was sequenced in a study of blood T cell repertoires in COVID-19. Study as a whole: Collection of acute and convalescent COVID-19 samples took place in the United States, Italy and Spain.

The V gene's germline CDR1 is MNHEY and CDR2 SVGEGT. The J segment lost 0 bases and the V segment lost 5 bases, leaving 10 bases of the junction unmatched. CDR3 length equals 17 residues. In the study's own analysis: By means of reference gene primer amplification, nucleated cell counts were estimated. Measured with immunoSEQ multiplex PCR; TCRdb has only the in-frame clones, and not every one. D and trimming were read from the DNA, whereas the V and J calls and clone size are those reported in that table. This table holds about 260,000 clones, 84% found once. This clone came up once. Sequencing input: peripheral blood. The source is a man aged 60 to 75 with acute or convalescent COVID-19. J is TRBJ2-4 and V is TRBV6-2 or TRBV6-3; TRBD1 aligns across 7 bases. CDR3 nucleotide sequence: TGTGCCAGCAGTCCACATTTGACAGGGCGAGCCAAAAACATTCAGTACTTC. As protein: CASSPHLTGRAKNIQYF.